This T cell receptor beta chain was identified during a study of sequential checkpoint blockade in melanoma. The treatment: randomized to nivolumab then ipilimumab (arm A) or the reverse (arm B). Produced via immunoSEQ multiplex PCR; TCRdb's table is partial and in-frame only. This table has around 10,000 clones, more than 25% appearing once. The CDR3 consists of 16 residues. The germline CDR1 and CDR2 sequences are MGHRA and YSYEKL. Trimming left V 0 bases short and J 0 bases short, with 9 bases between. The chain carries TRBV4-1 and TRBJ2-4; D unclear. This TCR was sampled from a human donor with melanoma. The sequencing used tumor tissue (inferred from file names), collected from a patient given nivolumab and ipilimumab in sequence. The CDR3 DNA reads TGCGCCAGCAGCCAAGATAATGCGATAGCCAAAAACATTCAGTACTTC. Protein: CASSQDNAIAKNIQYF.